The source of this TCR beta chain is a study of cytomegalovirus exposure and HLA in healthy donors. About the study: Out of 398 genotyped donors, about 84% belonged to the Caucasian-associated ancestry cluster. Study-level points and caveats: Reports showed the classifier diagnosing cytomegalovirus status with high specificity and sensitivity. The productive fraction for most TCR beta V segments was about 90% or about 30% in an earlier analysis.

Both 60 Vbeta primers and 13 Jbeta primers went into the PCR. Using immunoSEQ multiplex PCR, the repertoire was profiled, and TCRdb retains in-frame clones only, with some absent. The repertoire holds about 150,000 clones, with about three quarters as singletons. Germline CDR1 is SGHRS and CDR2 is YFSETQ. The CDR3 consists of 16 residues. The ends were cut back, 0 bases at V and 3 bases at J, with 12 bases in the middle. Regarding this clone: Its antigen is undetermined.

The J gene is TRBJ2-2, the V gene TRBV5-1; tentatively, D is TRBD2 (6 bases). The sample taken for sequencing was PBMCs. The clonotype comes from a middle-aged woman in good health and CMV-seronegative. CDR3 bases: TGCGCCAGCAGCTTGGAGGCGGGGACGTACACCGGGGAGCTGTTTTTT. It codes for CASSLEAGTYTGELFF.